Below, 24 T cell receptor beta chains from the same sample are listed, as sequenced in a study of T cell changes during pregnancy in multiple sclerosis. Data came from immunoSEQ multiplex PCR; TCRdb stores just in-frame clones and leaves some out. The sample has about 40,000 clones, about 90% seen once. The source was peripheral blood, collected in the first trimester of pregnancy. Source of these receptors: a female donor in good health, enrolled as a control in a pregnancy study.

The chain joins TRBV30 to TRBJ2-7; TRBD1 aligns across 8 bases. Germline V gene data show CDR1 as GTSNPN and CDR2 as SVGIG (reference sequence). V trimming: 3 bases; J trimming: 2 bases; junction bases outside the gene matches: 3. The CDR3 has 13 amino acids. In nucleotides, the CDR3 is TGTGCCTGGAGCGCGGACAGGGCCTACGAGCAGTACTTC. Encoded protein: CAWSADRAYEQYF.

The chain links TRBV19 to TRBJ1-5, with 9 bases fitting TRBD1. CDR3 length: 15 amino acids. V was clipped by 4 bases and J by 3 bases; unmatched bases: 4. Per the germline V gene, CDR1 is LNHDA and CDR2 is SQIVND (reference sequence). The CDR3 here is CASSTGTGNNQPQHF. In nucleotides, the CDR3 is TGTGCCAGTAGTACCGGGACAGGGAACAATCAGCCCCAGCATTTT. Drawing the rest from reference TRBV19 and TRBJ1-5, the complete variable domain is DGGITQSPKYLFRKEGQNVTLSCEQNLNHDAMYWYRQDPGQGLRLIYYSQIVNDFQKGDIAEGYSVSREKKESFPLTVTSAQKNPTAFYLCASSTGTGNNQPQHFGDGTRLSIL.

Written as DNA, the CDR3 is TGTGCCAGCAGCTCCTCGGGACTAGCGGGGCAAGAGCAGTTCTTC. Translation: CASSSSGLAGQEQFF. The chain carries TRBV7-9 and TRBJ2-1, with TRBD2 matching over 13 bases. J gave up 10 bases and V 4 bases, and 7 bases lay outside the gene matches. Germline-derived CDR1 and CDR2 are SEHNR and FQNEAQ (reference sequence). CDR3 size: 15 residues.

This chain joins TRBV29-1 and TRBJ2-1; D is possibly TRBD2 (5 bases). V lost 1 base to trimming and J lost 7 bases, with 8 bases between them. The CDR3 has 12 residues. Germline V gives CDR1 SQVTM, CDR2 ANQGSEA. The chain's CDR3 is CSVEATGNEQFF. For the CDR3, the DNA is TGCAGCGTTGAAGCGACGGGGAATGAGCAGTTCTTC.

This clone appeared a single time. This chain connects TRBV5-1 to TRBJ2-2; D perhaps matches TRBD2 (6 bases). Per the germline V gene, CDR1 is SGHRS and CDR2 is YFSETQ. The length of the CDR3 is 17 residues. Trimming took 2 bases from V and 7 from J, leaving 21 bases between them. As DNA, the CDR3 is TGCGCCAGCAGCTTCTTTAGTGGCGGGATCGGAAACGGGGAGCTGTTTTTT. It codes for CASSFFSGGIGNGELFF.

The chain links TRBV6-1 to TRBJ1-2; TRBD1 matches at 8 bases. CDR1 is MNHNS and CDR2 is SASEGT in the germline V gene. Trimming cost V 4 bases and J 4 bases; bases outside gene matches: 11. There are 16 residues in the CDR3. CDR3 nucleotide sequence: TGTGCCAGCAGTGTACGACCCAGGGGGCTCGGCTATGGCTACACCTTC. It is translated as CASSVRPRGLGYGYTF.

The J gene is TRBJ2-1, the V gene TRBV7-2; 12 positions match TRBD2. The junction had 1 base not matched to a gene; V was cut back by 5 bases and J by 5 bases. The CDR3 extends over 14 amino acids. Germline V gene sequence: CDR1 SGHTA, CDR2 FQGNSA. The CDR3 spells CASSGLAGNNEQFF. In DNA form, the CDR3 reads TGTGCCAGCAGCGGACTAGCGGGGAACAATGAGCAGTTCTTC. The whole variable domain, remainder taken from reference TRBV7-2 and TRBJ2-1, is GAGVSQSPSNKVTEKGKDVELRCDPISGHTALYWYRQSLGQGLEFLIYFQGNSAPDKSGLPSDRFSAERTGGSVSTLTIQRTQQEDSAVYLCASSGLAGNNEQFFGPGTRLTVL.

The chain couples TRBV7-8 to TRBJ2-1, with 8 bases lining up with TRBD2. This CDR3 region has 15 residues. V was clipped by 2 bases and J by 3 bases; unmatched bases: 3. CDR1 is SGHVS, CDR2 FQNEAQ, per germline. This CDR3 reads CASSLRAGGYNEQFF. The CDR3 DNA reads as TGTGCCAGCAGCTTAAGGGCGGGGGGCTACAATGAGCAGTTCTTC.

This chain uses TRBV25-1 with TRBJ1-1; TRBD1 matches 10 bases. The trim removed 5 bases at V and 3 bases at J, leaving 6 bases unmatched. The CDR3 has 15 residues. CDR1 is MGHDK, CDR2 SYGVNS, per germline. CDR3 residues: CASSIPGTGDTEAFF. The DNA of the CDR3 is TGTGCCAGCAGTATACCCGGGACAGGGGACACTGAAGCTTTCTTT.

The rearrangement joins TRBV7-9 to TRBJ2-7; the match to TRBD2 covers 10 bases. Looked up from germline, CDR1 is SEHNR and CDR2 is FQNEAQ (reference sequence). Losses at the gene ends were 1 base for V and 6 bases for J; bases not matched to a gene: 3. The length of the CDR3 is 14 residues. The CDR3 sequence: CASSLEGLASEQYF. The CDR3 bases are TGTGCCAGCAGCTTAGAGGGACTAGCGAGCGAGCAGTACTTC. Full variable domain (remainder filled in from reference TRBV7-9 and TRBJ2-7): DTGVSQNPRHKITKRGQNVTFRCDPISEHNRLYWYRQTLGQGPEFLTYFQNEAQLEKSRLLSDRFSAERPKGSFSTLEIQRTEQGDSAMYLCASSLEGLASEQYFGPGTRLTVT.

V and J are TRBV10-3 and TRBJ1-5, with 9 bases lining up with TRBD1. The V segment lost 0 bases and the J segment 6 bases; nucleotides outside the gene matches: 6. Germline V CDR1 and CDR2: ENHRY, SYGVKD. The CDR3 has 16 amino acids. The CDR3 DNA reads TGTGCCATCAGTGAGTCGAGACAGGGGGGCAGTCAGCCCCAGCATTTT. Protein product: CAISESRQGGSQPQHF.

The chain uses TRBV5-4 and TRBJ2-3, with D perhaps TRBD2 (5 bases). Looked up from germline, CDR1 is SGHNT and CDR2 is YYREEE (reference sequence). This CDR3 spans 19 amino acids. The ends were cut back, 3 bases at V and 4 bases at J, with 27 bases in the middle. The CDR3 spells CASSSPRKGAAVRADTQYF. In nucleotides, the CDR3 is TGTGCCAGCAGCTCCCCCAGGAAGGGAGCGGCCGTAAGGGCAGATACGCAGTATTTT.

The chain's CDR3 is CASKRGGSDTQYF. The CDR3, as DNA: TGTGCCAGCAAGCGGGGGGGCTCAGATACGCAGTATTTT. The chain carries TRBV27 and TRBJ2-3, with 10 positions matching TRBD2. Germline assignment: CDR1 MNHEY and CDR2 SMNVEV (reference sequence). The CDR3 consists of 13 residues. V lost 7 bases and J lost 4; bases outside the gene matches: 2.

The J gene is TRBJ2-3, the V gene TRBV9; 9 bases are shared with TRBD1. V lost 4 bases to trimming and J lost 1 base; unmatched junction nucleotides: 4. Germline V gene data show CDR1 as SGDLS and CDR2 as YYNGEE. The CDR3 is 15 amino acids. The CDR3 coding sequence is TGTGCCAGCAGCCCTTGGGACAGGGGCACAGATACGCAGTATTTT. Its protein is CASSPWDRGTDTQYF.

The rearrangement uses TRBV7-8 and TRBJ2-5; 7 nucleotides align to TRBD1. Germline V gene data show CDR1 as SGHVS and CDR2 as FQNEAQ. The CDR3 is 14 amino acids. V gave up 4 bases and J gave up 2 bases; unmatched junction bases: 4. The CDR3 sequence is CASSSGQLQETQYF. As DNA, the CDR3 is TGTGCCAGCAGCTCGGGACAGCTACAAGAGACCCAGTACTTC.

CDR3: CASSRTGYEQYF. In DNA form, the CDR3 reads TGTGCCAGCAGCCGGACGGGGTACGAGCAGTACTTC. This chain joins TRBV7-2 and TRBJ2-7, with D possibly matching TRBD2 (5 bases). CDR3 size: 12 residues. V was clipped by 5 bases and J by 4 bases, with 9 bases between them. From germline, CDR1 is SGHTA and CDR2 FQGNSA.

The rearrangement uses TRBV4-2 and TRBJ2-2; D perhaps matches TRBD2 (6 bases). The CDR3 runs to 16 residues. Germline CDR1 reads LGHNA; CDR2 reads YNFKEQ. Trimming removed 3 bases from V and 0 bases from J, with 11 bases in between. The CDR3 DNA reads as TGTGCCAGCAGCCAGGCGGGACTCGCGAACACCGGGGAGCTGTTTTTT. It is translated as CASSQAGLANTGELFF.

The genes are TRBV6-6 and TRBJ1-5; TRBD1 might be the D (6 bases). Trimming left V 6 bases short and J 0 bases short, with 15 bases between. The germline V gene has CDR1 MNHNY and CDR2 SVGAGI (reference sequence). This CDR3 is built from 16 residues. The chain's CDR3 is CASRRDTFNSNQPQHF. The CDR3 DNA is TGTGCCAGCAGAAGGGACACTTTTAATAGCAATCAGCCCCAGCATTTT.

This clone occurred once. V gene TRBV11-2 combines with J gene TRBJ2-5; the match to TRBD2 covers 7 bases. This CDR3 has 16 amino acids. J lost 3 bases, V lost 5 bases, and 12 bases had no gene match. Germline V CDR1 and CDR2: SGHAT, FQNNGV. CDR3 DNA: TGTGCCAGCAGCCCAAACCGGGCGGGAGCGGAAGAGACCCAGTACTTC. It is translated as CASSPNRAGAEETQYF.

This rearrangement joins TRBV7-9 to TRBJ2-1; 16 positions match TRBD2. The CDR3 contains 16 residues. V was pared by 5 bases and J by 10 bases, with 8 bases of the junction left unmatched. In germline, CDR1 is SEHNR, CDR2 FQNEAQ (reference sequence). This chain's CDR3 is CASSPPGLAGGREQFF. For the CDR3, the DNA is TGTGCCAGCAGCCCTCCGGGACTAGCGGGAGGGCGAGAGCAGTTCTTC.

V is TRBV5-4 and J is TRBJ1-5, with D unresolved. The germline V gene has CDR1 SGHNT and CDR2 YYREEE (reference sequence). With 6 bases removed from V and 0 bases from J, the gap between germline ends came to 16 bases. This CDR3 is 16 amino acids long. This CDR3 reads CASTHGESVSNQPQHF. In DNA, the CDR3 is TGTGCCAGCACCCACGGAGAGTCAGTTAGCAATCAGCCCCAGCATTTT.

The CDR3 loop is CASSKTGDYGYTF. Here the CDR3 DNA reads TGTGCCAGCAGTAAAACAGGGGACTATGGCTACACCTTC. This chain joins TRBV4-2 and TRBJ1-2; 7 bases are shared with TRBD1. The germline CDR1 and CDR2 sequences are LGHNA and YNFKEQ. V dropped 6 bases and J dropped 3; count of bases not matched to a gene: 4. This CDR3 is 13 amino acids long.

This clone was seen only a few times. V is TRBV11-2 and J is TRBJ1-6; the D gene is possibly TRBD1 (5 bases). Germline V gene data show CDR1 as SGHAT and CDR2 as FQNNGV. The V gene lost 5 bases and the J gene lost 9 bases, with 11 bases spanning the gap. The length of the CDR3 is 13 residues. The CDR3 nucleotides are TGTGCCAGCAGCGACACGCAGGGTTCACCCCTCCACTTT. Translated, it gives CASSDTQGSPLHF.

The chain couples TRBV29-1 to TRBJ1-1; TRBD1 matches 8 bases. Germline CDR1 reads SQVTM; CDR2 reads ANQGSEA. J was trimmed by 5 bases and V by 5 bases; bases with no gene match: 4. The CDR3 runs to 12 residues. The CDR3 reads CSVIRGQTEAFF. The CDR3 bases are TGCAGCGTTATCAGGGGGCAAACTGAAGCTTTCTTT.